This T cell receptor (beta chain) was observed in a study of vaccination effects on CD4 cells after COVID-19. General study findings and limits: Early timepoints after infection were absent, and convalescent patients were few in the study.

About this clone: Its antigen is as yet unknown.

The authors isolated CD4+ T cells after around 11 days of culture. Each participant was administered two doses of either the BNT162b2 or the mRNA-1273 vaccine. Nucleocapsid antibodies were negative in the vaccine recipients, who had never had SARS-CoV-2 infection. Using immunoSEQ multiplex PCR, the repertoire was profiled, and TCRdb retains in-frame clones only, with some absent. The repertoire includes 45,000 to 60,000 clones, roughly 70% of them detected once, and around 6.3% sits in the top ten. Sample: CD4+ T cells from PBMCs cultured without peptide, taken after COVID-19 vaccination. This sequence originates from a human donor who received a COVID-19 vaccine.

CDR3 region: CASSSPTSSGRGVQYF. CDR3 sequence (DNA): TGTGCCAGTAGTAGCCCTACATCTAGCGGGAGGGGCGTTCAGTACTTC. The chain carries TRBV19 and TRBJ2-4; TRBD2 aligns across 12 bases. The ends lost 4 bases at V and 11 bases at J; junction bases unmatched: 12. From germline, CDR1 is LNHDA and CDR2 SQIVND (reference sequence). This CDR3 contains 16 residues.